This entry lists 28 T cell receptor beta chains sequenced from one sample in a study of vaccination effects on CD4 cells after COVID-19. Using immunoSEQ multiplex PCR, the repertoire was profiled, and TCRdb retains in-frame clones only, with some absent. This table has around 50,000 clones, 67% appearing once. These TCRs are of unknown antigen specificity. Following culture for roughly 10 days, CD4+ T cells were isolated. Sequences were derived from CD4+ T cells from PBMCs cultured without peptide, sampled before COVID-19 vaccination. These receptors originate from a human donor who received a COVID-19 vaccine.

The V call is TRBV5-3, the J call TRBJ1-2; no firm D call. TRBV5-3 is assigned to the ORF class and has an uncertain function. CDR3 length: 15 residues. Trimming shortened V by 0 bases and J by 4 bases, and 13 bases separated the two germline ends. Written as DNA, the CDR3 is TGTGCCAGAAGCTTGGATGTGGAATATGGCTATGGCTACACCTTC. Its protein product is CARSLDVEYGYGYTF.

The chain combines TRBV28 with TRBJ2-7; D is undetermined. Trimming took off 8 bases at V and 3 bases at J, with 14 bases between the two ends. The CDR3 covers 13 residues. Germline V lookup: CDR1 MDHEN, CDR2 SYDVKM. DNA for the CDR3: TGTGCCAGCGGGAAACCCGGTGGCTACGAGCAGTACTTC. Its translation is CASGKPGGYEQYF.

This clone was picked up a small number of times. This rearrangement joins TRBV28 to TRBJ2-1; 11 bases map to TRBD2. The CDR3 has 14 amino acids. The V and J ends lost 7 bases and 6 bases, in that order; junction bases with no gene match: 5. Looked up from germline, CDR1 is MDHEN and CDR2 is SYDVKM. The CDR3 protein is CASTLAGGGNEQFF. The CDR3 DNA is TGTGCCAGCACCCTAGCGGGAGGCGGCAATGAGCAGTTCTTC.

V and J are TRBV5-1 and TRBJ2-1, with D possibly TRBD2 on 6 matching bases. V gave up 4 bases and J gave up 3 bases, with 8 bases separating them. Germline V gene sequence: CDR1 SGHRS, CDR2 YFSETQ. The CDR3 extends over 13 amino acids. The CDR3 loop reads CASSPGDYNEQFF. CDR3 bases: TGCGCCAGCAGCCCGGGAGACTACAATGAGCAGTTCTTC.

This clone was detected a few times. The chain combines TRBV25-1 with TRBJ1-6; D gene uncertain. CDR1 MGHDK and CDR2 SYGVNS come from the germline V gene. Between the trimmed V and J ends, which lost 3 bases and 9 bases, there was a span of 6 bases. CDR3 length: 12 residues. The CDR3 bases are TGTGCCAGCAGTGAGTGGGGTTCACCCCTCCACTTT. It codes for CASSEWGSPLHF.

The chain's CDR3 is CACQGEGYEQYF. The CDR3 coding sequence is TGTGCCTGTCAAGGAGAGGGCTACGAGCAGTACTTC. The rearrangement links TRBV2 to TRBJ2-7; TRBD2 might be the D (5 bases). V shed 11 bases and J shed 3 bases, with 14 bases lying between them. This CDR3 comprises 12 residues. Germline CDR1 reads SNHLY; CDR2 reads FYNNEI. Full variable domain (missing parts from reference TRBV2 and TRBJ2-7): EPEVTQTPSHQVTQMGQEVILRCVPISNHLYFYWYRQILGQKVEFLVSFYNNEISEKSEIFDDQFSVERPDGSNFTLKIRSTKLEDSAMYFCACQGEGYEQYFGPGTRLTVT.

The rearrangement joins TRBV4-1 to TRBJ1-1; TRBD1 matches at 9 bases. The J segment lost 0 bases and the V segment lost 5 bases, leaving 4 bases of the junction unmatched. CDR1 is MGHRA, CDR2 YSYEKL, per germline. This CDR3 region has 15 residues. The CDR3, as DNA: TGCGCCAGCAGCTTAAGGACAGGGGTGAACACTGAAGCTTTCTTT. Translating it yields CASSLRTGVNTEAFF.

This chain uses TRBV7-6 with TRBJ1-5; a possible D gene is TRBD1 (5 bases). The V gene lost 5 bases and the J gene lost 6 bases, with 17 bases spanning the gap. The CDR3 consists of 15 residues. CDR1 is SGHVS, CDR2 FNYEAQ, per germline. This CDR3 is CASSPRGERGQPQHF. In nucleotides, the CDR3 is TGTGCCAGCAGCCCTCGGGGGGAGCGGGGTCAGCCCCAGCATTTT.

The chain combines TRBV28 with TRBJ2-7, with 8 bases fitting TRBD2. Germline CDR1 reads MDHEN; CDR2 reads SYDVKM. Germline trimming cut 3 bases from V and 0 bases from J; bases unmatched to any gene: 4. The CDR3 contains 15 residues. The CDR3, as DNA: TGTGCCAGCAGTTTTTCGAGCGGGAGCTCCTACGAGCAGTACTTC. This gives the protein CASSFSSGSSYEQYF.

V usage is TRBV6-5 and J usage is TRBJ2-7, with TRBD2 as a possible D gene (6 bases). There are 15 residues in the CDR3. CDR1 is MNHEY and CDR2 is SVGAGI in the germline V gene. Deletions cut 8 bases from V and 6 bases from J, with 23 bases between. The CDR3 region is CASVLGPGGRGEQYF. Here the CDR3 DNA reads TGTGCCAGCGTACTCGGGCCTGGAGGGAGAGGCGAGCAGTACTTC.

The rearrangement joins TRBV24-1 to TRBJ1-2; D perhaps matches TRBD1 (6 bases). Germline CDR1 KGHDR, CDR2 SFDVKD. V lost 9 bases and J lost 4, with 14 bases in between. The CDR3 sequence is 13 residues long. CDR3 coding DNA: TGTGCCACCCCCACCACAGGGCGCTATGGCTACACCTTC. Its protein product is CATPTTGRYGYTF.

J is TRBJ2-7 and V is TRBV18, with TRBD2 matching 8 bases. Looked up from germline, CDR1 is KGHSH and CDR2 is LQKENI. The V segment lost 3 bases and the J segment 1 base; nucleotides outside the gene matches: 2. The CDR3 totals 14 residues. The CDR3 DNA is TGTGCCAGCTCACCCATAGCGGGGTCCTACGAGCAGTACTTC. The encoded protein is CASSPIAGSYEQYF.

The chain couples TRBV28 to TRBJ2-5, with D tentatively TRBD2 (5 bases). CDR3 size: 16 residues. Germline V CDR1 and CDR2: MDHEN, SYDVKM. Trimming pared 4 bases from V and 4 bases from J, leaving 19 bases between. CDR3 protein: CASSSRTSRVGETQYF. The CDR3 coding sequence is TGTGCCAGCAGTTCCCGAACTAGTAGGGTAGGAGAGACCCAGTACTTC. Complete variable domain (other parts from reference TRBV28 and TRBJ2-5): DVKVTQSSRYLVKRTGEKVFLECVQDMDHENMFWYRQDPGLGLRLIYFSYDVKMKEKGDIPEGYSVSREKKERFSLILESASTNQTSMYLCASSSRTSRVGETQYFGPGTRLLVL.

The CDR3 reads CASSLGGDSPGGYTF. The CDR3 DNA reads as TGTGCCAGCAGCCTTGGGGGGGACAGTCCTGGAGGCTACACCTTC. This chain links TRBV5-4 with TRBJ1-2; 7 bases line up with TRBD1. This CDR3 has 15 amino acids. V shed 4 bases and J 8 bases; nucleotides not matched to a gene: 14. Per the germline V gene, CDR1 is SGHNT and CDR2 is YYREEE (reference sequence).

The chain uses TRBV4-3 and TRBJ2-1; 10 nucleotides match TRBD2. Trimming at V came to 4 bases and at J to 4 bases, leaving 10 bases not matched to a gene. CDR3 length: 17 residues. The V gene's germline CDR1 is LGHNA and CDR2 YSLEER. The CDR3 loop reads CASSLTGLAGAYNEQFF. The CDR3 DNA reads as TGCGCCAGCAGCCTCACGGGGCTAGCGGGGGCTTACAATGAGCAGTTCTTC.

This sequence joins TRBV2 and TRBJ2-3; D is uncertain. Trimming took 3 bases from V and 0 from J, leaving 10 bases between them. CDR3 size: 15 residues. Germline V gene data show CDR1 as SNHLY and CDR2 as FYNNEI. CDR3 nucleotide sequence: TGTGCCAGCAGTGACATGGCGGCAAGCACAGATACGCAGTATTTT. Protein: CASSDMAASTDTQYF.

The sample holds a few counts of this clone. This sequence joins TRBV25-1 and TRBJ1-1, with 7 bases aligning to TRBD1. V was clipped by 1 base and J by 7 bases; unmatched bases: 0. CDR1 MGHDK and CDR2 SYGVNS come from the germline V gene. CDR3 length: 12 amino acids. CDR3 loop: CASSEWDSEAFF. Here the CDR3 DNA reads TGTGCCAGCAGTGAATGGGACAGTGAAGCTTTCTTT.

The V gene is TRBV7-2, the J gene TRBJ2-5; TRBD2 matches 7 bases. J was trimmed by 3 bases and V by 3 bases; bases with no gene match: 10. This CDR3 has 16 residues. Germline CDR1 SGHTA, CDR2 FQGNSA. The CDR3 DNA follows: TGTGCCAGCAGCTTTGGGTCTAGCGGAGGGAAAGAGACCCAGTACTTC. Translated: CASSFGSSGGKETQYF.

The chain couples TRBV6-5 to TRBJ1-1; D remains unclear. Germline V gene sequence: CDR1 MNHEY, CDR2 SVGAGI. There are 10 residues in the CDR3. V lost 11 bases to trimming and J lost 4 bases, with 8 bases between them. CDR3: CARARTEAFF. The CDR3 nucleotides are TGTGCCCGAGCACGCACTGAAGCTTTCTTT.

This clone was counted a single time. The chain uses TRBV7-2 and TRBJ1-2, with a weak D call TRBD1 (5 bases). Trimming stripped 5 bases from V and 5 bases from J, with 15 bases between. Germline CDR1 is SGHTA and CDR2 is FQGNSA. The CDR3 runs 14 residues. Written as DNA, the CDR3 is TGTGCCAGCAGCCCTAAGGCCGGGGGTTATGGCTACACCTTC. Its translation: CASSPKAGGYGYTF.

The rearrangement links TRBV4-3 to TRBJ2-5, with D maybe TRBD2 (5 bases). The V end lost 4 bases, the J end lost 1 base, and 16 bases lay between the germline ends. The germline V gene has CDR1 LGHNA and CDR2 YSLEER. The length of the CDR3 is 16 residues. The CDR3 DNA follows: TGCGCCAGCAGCCCCCAATGGGGAGCAACCCAAGAGACCCAGTACTTC. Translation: CASSPQWGATQETQYF.

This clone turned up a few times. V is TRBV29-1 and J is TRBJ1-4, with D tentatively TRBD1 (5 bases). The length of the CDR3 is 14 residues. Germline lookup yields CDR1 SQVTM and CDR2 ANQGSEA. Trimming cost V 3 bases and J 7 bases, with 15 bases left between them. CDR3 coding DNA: TGCAGCGTTGAGGTCGGCAGGGAGGGTGAAAAACTGTTTTTT. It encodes CSVEVGREGEKLFF.

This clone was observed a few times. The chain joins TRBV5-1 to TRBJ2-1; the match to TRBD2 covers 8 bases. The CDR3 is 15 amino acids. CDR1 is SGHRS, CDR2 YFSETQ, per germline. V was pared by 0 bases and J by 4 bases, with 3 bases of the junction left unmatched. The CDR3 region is CASSLERGRYNEQFF. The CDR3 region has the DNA TGCGCCAGCAGCTTGGAGCGGGGGCGATACAATGAGCAGTTCTTC.

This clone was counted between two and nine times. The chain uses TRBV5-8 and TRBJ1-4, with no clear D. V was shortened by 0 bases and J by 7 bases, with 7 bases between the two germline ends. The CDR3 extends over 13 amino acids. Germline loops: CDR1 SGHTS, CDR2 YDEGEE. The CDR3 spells CASSLVGSEKLFF. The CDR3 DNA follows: TGTGCCAGCAGCTTGGTGGGAAGTGAAAAACTGTTTTTT.

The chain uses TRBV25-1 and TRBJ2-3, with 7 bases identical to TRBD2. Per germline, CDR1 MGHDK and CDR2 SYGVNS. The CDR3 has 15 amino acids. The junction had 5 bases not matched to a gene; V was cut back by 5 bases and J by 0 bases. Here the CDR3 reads CASSTRGSSTDTQYF. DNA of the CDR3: TGTGCCAGCAGTACGCGGGGGTCTAGCACAGATACGCAGTATTTT.

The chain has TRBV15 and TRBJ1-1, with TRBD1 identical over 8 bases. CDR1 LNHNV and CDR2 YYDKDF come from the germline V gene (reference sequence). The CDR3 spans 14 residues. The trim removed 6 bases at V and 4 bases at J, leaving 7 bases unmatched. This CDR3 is CATRRTGRGTEAFF. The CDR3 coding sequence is TGTGCCACCAGAAGGACAGGGCGGGGCACTGAAGCTTTCTTT.

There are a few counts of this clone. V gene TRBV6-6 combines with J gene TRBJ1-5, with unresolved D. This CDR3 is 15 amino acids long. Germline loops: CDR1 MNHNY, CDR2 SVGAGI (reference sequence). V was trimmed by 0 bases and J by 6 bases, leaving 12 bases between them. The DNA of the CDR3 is TGTGCCAGCAGTTACTCAATAGGCGGGCGTCAGCCCCAGCATTTT. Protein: CASSYSIGGRQPQHF.

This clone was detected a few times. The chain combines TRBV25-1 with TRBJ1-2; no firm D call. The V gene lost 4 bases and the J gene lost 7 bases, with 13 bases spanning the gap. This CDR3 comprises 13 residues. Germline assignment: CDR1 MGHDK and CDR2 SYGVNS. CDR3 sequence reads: CASSGLKPSGYTF. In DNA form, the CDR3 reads TGTGCCAGCAGTGGCCTAAAGCCGAGTGGCTACACCTTC.